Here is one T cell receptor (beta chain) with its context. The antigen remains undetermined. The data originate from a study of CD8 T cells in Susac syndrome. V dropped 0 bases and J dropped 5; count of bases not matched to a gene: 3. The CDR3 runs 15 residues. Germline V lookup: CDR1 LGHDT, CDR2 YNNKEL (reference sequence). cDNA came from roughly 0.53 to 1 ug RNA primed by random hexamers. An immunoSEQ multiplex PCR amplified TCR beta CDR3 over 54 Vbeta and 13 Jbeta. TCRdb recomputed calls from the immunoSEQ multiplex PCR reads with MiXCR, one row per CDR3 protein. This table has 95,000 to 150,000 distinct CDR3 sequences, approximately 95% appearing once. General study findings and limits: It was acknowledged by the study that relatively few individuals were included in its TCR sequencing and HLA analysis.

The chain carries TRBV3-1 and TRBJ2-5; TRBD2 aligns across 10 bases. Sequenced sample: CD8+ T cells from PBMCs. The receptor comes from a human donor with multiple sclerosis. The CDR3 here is CASSQDSGGLETQYF. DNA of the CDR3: TGTGCCAGCAGCCAAGATAGCGGGGGGCTCGAGACCCAGTACTTC.